This TCR beta chain was found in a study of radiotherapy plus CTLA-4 blockade in lung cancer. CDR1 is MNHEY and CDR2 is SVGAGI in the germline V gene. The V gene lost 2 bases and the J gene lost 4 bases, with 12 bases spanning the gap. The CDR3 consists of 15 residues. Study findings and constraints: Early blood T cell clone changes and increased post-radiation serum interferon-beta were reportedly the strongest response predictors.

Assay: immunoSEQ multiplex PCR; the TCRdb copy retains only in-frame clones and omits some. Among tens of thousands of clones listed, around three quarters were seen once. For this clone: Its antigen is unidentified.

The sequenced sample was peripheral blood, obtained from a patient treated with radiotherapy plus ipilimumab. The rearrangement links TRBV6-5 to TRBJ2-1; D is unresolved. The sequence derives from a human donor with non-small cell lung cancer that progressed on radiotherapy plus ipilimumab. CDR3 nucleotide sequence: TGTGCCAGCAGTTACGGGTCGATTCAGTACAATGAGCAGTTCTTC. Protein product: CASSYGSIQYNEQFF.